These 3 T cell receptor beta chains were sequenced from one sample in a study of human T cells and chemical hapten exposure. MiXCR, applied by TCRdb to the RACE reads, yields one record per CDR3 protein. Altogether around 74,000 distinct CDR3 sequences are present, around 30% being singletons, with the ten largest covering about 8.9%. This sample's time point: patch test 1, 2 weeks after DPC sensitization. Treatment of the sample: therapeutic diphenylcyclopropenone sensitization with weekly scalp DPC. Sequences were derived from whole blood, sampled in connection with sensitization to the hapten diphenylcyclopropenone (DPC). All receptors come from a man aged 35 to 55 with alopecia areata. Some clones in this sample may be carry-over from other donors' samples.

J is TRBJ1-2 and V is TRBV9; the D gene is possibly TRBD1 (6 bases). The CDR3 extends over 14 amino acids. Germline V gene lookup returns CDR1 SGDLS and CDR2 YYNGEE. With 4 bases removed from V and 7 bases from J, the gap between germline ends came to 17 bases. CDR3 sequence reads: CASSPGQHRRGYTF. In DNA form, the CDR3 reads TGTGCCAGCAGCCCTGGACAGCATAGACGTGGCTACACCTTC.

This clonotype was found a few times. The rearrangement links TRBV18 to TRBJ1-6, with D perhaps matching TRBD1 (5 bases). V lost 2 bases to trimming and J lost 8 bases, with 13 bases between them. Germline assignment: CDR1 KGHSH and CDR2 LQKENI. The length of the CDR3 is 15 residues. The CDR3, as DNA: TGTGCCAGCTCACCAACAGGACGGCGAGATTCACCCCTCCACTTT. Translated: CASSPTGRRDSPLHF.

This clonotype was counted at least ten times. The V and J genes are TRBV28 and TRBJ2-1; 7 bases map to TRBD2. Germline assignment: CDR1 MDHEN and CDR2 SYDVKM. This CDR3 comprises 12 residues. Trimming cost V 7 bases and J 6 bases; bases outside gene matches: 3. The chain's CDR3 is CASTPGGNEQFF. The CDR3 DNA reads TGTGCCAGCACCCCGGGGGGCAATGAGCAGTTCTTC.